The clone carrying this T cell receptor (beta chain) was detected a few times. The antigen is not known. Germline assignment: CDR1 SGHAT and CDR2 FQNNGV. The CDR3 contains 15 residues. Unmatched junction bases numbered 5, after V lost 5 bases and J lost 0 bases. The entry originates in a study of Graves' ophthalmopathy and Graves' hyperthyroidism. The study, taken as a whole, reports: Using a 13-signature model, the authors split ophthalmopathy from stable hyperthyroidism, with 85% to 90% sensitivity and 65% to 82% specificity.

Participants with hyperthyroidism, aged 18 to 65, were newly diagnosed with under 2 months' duration. Excluded were patients with other autoimmune diseases, uncontrolled infections, pregnancy or lactation. Researchers took RNA transcripts and amplified TCR beta CDR3 regions from them. An opening RT-PCR round employed HTBI primers and preceded a second-round multiplex PCR. TCRdb independently ran MiXCR on the multiplex PCR reads; one entry per CDR3 protein. The top ten clones hold 2.4% of a sample with about 370,000 distinct CDR3 sequences, about 15% of them seen once. The sample was peripheral blood. The TCR sequence derives from an adult woman with stable Graves' hyperthyroidism. This chain connects TRBV11-2 to TRBJ2-7; TRBD2 agrees at 9 bases. The CDR3 coding sequence is TGTGCCAGCAGCCCATCGACTAGCGGCTCCTACGAGCAGTACTTC. This translates into CASSPSTSGSYEQYF.